This T cell receptor (beta chain) was identified during a study of T cell responses to AZD1222 COVID-19 vaccine. Notes on the study in general: Females made up more of the donors, who were largely white British, and clonal diversity may have come out too low. Nearly half of the spike-specific TCRs reportedly recognize variant regions that carry no mutations.

This clone was recorded only once. Its antigen is not known. Measured with immunoSEQ multiplex PCR; TCRdb has only the in-frame clones, and not every one. The sample contains 110,000 to 150,000 clones, approximately 94% of which appear only once. The CDR3 has 17 amino acids. V dropped 3 bases and J dropped 4; count of bases not matched to a gene: 12. Germline lookup yields CDR1 SGHNT and CDR2 YYREEE (reference sequence). This material consisted of peripheral blood, taken on day 0 of AZD1222 vaccination. J is TRBJ2-7 and V is TRBV5-4; TRBD2 matches 11 bases. This TCR came from an adult in good health. In DNA form, the CDR3 reads TGTGCCAGCAGCTCTAGCGGGGGGCCCCGCTCACCGTACGAGCAGTACTTC. Amino acids: CASSSSGGPRSPYEQYF.